A selection of T cell receptor beta chains follows, all from one sample in a study of control samples from healthy donors and cancer patients. Generated by immunoSEQ multiplex PCR, the TCRdb table keeps only in-frame clones and is missing some. The data contain about 160,000 clones, nearly 96% of them seen just once; the ten biggest clones take up 0.95% to 1.1%. Sequencing was carried out using blood. The receptors shown here come from a woman aged 30 to 39 in good health. CDR3s include the opening cysteine and the closing phenylalanine or tryptophan. D genes are given only for firm matches.

CDR3aa | CDR3nt | j_gene | d_gene | v_gene
CASSIDGPGQGVYEQYF | TGTGCCAGTAGTATAGATGGTCCGGGACAGGGTGTTTACGAGCAGTACTTC | TRBJ2-7 | TRBD1 | TRBV19
CASSNRSVYEKLFF | TGTGCCAGCAGTAACCGTTCCGTATATGAAAAACTGTTTTTT | TRBJ1-4 | . | TRBV25-1
CAGSPRQGEYEQYF | TGTGCCGGAAGCCCTCGGCAGGGAGAGTACGAGCAGTACTTC | TRBJ2-7 | . | TRBV2
CASSVGGQQNSYNEQFF | TGTGCCAGCAGCGTAGGGGGACAACAGAACTCCTACAATGAGCAGTTCTTC | TRBJ2-1 | . | TRBV9
CAWSWQGGNSPLHF | TGTGCCTGGAGTTGGCAGGGAGGTAATTCACCCCTCCACTTT | TRBJ1-6 | . | TRBV30
CAWSGRDSLHYGYTF | TGTGCCTGGAGTGGGAGGGACAGTCTACACTATGGCTACACCTTC | TRBJ1-2 | TRBD1 | TRBV30
CASRPTGFGELFF | TGTGCCAGCAGGCCTACAGGGTTCGGGGAGCTGTTTTTT | TRBJ2-2 | . | TRBV27
CASRRGGNQPQHF | TGTGCCAGCAGGAGGGGGGGAAATCAGCCCCAGCATTTT | TRBJ1-5 | . | TRBV6-5
CASSAHSGGSHQETQYF | TGTGCCAGCAGCGCTCATAGCGGGGGGAGCCACCAAGAGACCCAGTACTTC | TRBJ2-5 | TRBD2 | TRBV9
CASLSRGQRETQYF | TGTGCCAGCCTATCTCGAGGGCAACGAGAGACCCAGTACTTC | TRBJ2-5 | . | TRBV6-5
CASSPLGVDEAFF | TGCGCCAGCAGCCCCTTAGGTGTAGATGAAGCTTTCTTT | TRBJ1-1 | . | TRBV5-1
CASQLTLGSPLHF | TGTGCCAGCCAGCTGACCCTGGGGTCACCCCTCCACTTT | TRBJ1-6 | . | TRBV7-9
CASRTLGKGLEGYTF | TGTGCCAGCAGGACTCTGGGCAAAGGCCTGGAGGGCTACACCTTC | TRBJ1-2 | . | TRBV13